The source of this T cell receptor (beta chain) is a study of T cells in tuberculosis. About the study: T cells were selected with CD1B tetramers loaded with glucose monomycolate.

TCRdb keeps only in-frame clones here, not all; method: immunoSEQ multiplex PCR. The data show some 34,000 clones, with around 97% seen just once and less than 7.5% held by the top ten. Study-level results: Smaller alpha distances in active tuberculosis partly reflected shorter CDR3-alpha lengths.

The length of the CDR3 is 14 residues. The V gene's germline CDR1 is ENHRY and CDR2 SYGVKD. Germline trimming cut 10 bases from V and 5 bases from J; bases unmatched to any gene: 12. Comments on this clone: Its target is not known.

Unsorted cryopreserved PBMC were sequenced, averaging around 100,000 T cells per clinical donor. The sample was PBMCs. The genes are TRBV10-3 and TRBJ1-1; 8 bases are a match to TRBD1. The clonotype was recovered from a donor between 10 and 35 years old with latent tuberculosis or without tuberculosis infection. The CDR3 coding sequence is TGTGCCACCGCTCGACAGGGGAGGAATACTGAAGCTTTCTTT. This encodes CATARQGRNTEAFF.